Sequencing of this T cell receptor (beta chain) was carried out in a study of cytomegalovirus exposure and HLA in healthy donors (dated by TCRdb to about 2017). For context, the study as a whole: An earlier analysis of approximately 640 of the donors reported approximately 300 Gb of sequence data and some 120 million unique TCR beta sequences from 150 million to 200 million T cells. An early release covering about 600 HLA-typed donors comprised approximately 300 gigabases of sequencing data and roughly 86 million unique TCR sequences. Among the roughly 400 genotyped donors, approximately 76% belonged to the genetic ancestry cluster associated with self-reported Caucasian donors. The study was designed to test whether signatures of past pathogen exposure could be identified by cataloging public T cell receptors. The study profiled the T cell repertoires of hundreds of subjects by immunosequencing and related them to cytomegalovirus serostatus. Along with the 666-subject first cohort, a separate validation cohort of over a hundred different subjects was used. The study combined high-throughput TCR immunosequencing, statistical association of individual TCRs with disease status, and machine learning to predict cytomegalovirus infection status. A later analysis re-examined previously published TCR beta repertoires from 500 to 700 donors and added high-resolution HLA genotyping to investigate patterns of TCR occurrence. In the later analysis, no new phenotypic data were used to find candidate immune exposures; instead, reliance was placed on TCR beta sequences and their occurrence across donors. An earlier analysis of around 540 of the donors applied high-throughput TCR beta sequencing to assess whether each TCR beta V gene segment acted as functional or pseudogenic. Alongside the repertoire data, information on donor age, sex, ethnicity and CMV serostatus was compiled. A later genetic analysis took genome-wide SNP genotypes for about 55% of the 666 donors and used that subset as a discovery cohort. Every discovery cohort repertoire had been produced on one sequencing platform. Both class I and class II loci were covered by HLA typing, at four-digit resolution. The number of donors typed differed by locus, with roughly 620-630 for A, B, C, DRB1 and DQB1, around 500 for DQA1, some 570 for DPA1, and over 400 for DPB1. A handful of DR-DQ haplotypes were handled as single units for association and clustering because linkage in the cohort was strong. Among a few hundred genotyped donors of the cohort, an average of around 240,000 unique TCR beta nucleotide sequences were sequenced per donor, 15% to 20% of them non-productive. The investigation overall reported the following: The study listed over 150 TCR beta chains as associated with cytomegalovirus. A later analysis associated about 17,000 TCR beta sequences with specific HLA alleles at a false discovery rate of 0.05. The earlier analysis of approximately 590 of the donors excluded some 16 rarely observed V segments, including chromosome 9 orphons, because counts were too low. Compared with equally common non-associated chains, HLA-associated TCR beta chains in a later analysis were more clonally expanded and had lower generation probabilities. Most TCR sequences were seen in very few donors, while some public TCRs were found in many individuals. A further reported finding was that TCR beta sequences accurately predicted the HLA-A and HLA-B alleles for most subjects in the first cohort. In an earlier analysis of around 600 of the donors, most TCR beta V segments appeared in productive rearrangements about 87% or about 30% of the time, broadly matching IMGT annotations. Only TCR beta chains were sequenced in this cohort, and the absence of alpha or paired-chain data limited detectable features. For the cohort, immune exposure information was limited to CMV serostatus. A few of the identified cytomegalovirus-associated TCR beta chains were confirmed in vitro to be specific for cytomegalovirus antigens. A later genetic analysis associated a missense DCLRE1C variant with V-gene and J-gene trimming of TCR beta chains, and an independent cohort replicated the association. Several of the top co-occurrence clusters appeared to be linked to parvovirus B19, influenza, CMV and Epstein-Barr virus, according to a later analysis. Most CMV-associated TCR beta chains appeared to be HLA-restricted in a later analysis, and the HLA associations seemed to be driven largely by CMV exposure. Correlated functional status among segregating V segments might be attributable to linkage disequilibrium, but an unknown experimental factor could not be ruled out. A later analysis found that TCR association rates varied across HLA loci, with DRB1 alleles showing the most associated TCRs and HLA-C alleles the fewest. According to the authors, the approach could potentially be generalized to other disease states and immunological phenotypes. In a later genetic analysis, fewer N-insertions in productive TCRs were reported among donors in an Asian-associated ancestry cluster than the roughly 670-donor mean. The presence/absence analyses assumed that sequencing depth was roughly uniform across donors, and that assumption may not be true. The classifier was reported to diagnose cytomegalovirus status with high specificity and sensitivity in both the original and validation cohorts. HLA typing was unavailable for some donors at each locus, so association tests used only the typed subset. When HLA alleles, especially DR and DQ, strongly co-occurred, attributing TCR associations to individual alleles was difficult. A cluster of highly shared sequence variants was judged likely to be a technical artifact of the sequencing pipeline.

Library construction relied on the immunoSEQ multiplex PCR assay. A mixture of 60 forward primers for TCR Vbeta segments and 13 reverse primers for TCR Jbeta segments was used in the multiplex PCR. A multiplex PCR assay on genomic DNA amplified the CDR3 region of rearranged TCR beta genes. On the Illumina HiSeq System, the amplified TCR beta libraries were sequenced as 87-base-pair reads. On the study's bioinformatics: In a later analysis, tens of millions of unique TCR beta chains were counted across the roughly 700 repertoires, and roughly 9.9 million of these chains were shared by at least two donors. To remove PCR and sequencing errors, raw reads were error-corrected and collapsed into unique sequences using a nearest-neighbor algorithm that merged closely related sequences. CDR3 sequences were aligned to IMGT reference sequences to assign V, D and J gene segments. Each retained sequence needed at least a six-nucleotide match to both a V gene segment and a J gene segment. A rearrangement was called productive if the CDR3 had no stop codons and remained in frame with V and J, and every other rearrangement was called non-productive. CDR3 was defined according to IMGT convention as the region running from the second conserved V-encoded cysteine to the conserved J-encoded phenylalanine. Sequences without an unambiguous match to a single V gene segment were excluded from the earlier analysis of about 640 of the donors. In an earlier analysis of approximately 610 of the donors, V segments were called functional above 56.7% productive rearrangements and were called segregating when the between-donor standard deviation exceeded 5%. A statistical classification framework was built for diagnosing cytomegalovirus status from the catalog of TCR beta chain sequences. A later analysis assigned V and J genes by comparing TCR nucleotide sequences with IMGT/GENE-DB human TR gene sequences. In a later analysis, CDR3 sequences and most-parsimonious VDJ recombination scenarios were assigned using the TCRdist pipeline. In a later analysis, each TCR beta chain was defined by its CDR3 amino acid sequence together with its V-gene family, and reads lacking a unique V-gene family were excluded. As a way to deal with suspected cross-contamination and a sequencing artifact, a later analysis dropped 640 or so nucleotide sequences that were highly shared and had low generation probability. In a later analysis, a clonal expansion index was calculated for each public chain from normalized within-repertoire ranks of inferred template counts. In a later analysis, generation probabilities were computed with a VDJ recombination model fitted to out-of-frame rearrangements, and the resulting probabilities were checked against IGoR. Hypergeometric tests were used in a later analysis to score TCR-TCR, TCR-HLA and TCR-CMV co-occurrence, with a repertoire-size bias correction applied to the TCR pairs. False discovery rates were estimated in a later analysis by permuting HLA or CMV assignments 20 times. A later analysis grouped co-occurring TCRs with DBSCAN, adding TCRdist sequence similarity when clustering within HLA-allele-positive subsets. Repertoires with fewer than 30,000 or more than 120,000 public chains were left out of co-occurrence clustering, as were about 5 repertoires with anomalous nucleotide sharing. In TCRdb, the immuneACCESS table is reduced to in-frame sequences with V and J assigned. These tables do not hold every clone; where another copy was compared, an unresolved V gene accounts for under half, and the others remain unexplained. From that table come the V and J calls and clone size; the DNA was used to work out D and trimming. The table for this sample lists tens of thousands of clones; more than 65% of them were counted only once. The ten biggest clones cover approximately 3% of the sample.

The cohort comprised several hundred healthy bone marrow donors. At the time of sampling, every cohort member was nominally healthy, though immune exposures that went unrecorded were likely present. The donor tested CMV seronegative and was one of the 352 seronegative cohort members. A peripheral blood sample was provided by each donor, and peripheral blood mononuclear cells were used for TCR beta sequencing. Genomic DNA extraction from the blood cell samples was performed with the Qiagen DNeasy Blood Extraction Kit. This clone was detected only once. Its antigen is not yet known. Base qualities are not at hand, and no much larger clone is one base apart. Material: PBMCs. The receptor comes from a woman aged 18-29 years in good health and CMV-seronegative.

The DNA is TGTGCCAGCAGCGTAGGGCTAGCGGGAGGCTACGAGCAGTACTTC. It is translated as CASSVGLAGGYEQYF. The rearranged chain carries TRBV9 and TRBJ2-7; TRBD2 agrees with 11 junctional bases. Clipping removes 0 bases from V and 3 bases from J, with 2 as the unmatched junction base count. The CDR3 starts with the cysteine, ends with the phenylalanine, and has 15 residues. Solely the CDR3 DNA is kept, with 45 bases framed from the first base. CDR1 and CDR2, per the germline V gene, are SGDLS and YYNGEE.